This TCR beta chain came from a study of spatial heterogeneity in lung cancer. Time point defined: blood at routine non-recurrence follow-up after resection. Unsorted samples of tumor, nontumor lung or frozen PBMC had their whole RNA sequenced. J gave up 6 bases and V 4 bases, and 7 bases lay outside the gene matches. This CDR3 region has 13 residues. Looked up from germline, CDR1 is SGHNT and CDR2 is YYREEE (reference sequence). From the 5' RACE reads, TCRdb called clonotypes with MiXCR, one entry per CDR3 protein. The table lists about 50,000 distinct CDR3 sequences, about 7.4% of them singletons. The receptor comes from a female donor with early-stage non-small cell lung cancer. The chain is built from TRBV5-4 and TRBJ2-7; 7 bases fit TRBD1. The specimen comprised PBMCs, sampled at follow-up. The CDR3: CASSVIQGSEQYF. In DNA form, the CDR3 reads TGTGCCAGCAGCGTGATACAGGGGAGCGAGCAGTACTTC. The whole variable domain, remainder taken from reference TRBV5-4 and TRBJ2-7, is ETGVTQSPTHLIKTRGQQVTLRCSSQSGHNTVSWYQQALGQGPQFIFQYYREEENGRGNFPPRFSGLQFPNYSSELNVNALELDDSALYLCASSVIQGSEQYFGPGTRLTVT.